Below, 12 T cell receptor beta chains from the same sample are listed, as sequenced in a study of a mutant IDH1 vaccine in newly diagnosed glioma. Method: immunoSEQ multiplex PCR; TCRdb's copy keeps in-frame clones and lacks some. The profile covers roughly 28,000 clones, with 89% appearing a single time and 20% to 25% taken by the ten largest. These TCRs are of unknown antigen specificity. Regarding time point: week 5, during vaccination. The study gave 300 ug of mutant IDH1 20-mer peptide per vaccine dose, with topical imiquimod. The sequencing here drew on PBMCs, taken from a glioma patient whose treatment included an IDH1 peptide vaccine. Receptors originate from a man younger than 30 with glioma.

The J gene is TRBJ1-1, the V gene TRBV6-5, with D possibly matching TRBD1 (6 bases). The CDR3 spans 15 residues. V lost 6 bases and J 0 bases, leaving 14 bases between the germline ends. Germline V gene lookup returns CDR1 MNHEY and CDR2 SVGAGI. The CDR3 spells CASRRDKFMNTEAFF. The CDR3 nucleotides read TGTGCCAGCAGGCGGGACAAATTCATGAACACTGAAGCTTTCTTT.

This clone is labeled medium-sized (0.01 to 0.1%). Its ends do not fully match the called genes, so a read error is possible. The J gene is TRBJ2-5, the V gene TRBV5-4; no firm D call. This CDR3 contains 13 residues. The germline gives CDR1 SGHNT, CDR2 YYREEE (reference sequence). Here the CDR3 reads CASTLFGQETQYF. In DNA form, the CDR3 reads TGTGCCAGCACCTTGTTTGGCCAAGAGACCCAGTACTTC.

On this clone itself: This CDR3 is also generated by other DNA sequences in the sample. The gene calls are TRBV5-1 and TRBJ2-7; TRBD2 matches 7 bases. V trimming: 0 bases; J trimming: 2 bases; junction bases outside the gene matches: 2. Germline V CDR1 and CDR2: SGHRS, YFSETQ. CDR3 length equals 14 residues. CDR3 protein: CASSLAGGTYEQYF. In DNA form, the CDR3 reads TGCGCCAGCAGCTTGGCGGGAGGAACCTACGAGCAGTACTTC.

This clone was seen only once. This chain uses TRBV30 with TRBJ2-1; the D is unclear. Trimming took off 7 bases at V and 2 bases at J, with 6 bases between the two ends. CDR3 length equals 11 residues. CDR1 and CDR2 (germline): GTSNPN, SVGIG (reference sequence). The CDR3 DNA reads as TGTGCCTCCAAGGCCTACAATGAGCAGTTCTTC. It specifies CASKAYNEQFF.

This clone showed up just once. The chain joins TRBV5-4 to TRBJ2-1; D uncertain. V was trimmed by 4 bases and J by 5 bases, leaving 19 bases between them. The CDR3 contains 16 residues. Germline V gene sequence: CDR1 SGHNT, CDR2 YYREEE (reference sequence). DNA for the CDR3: TGTGCCAGCAGCCCGGCGATGGTGCGGAAGAACAATGAGCAGTTCTTC. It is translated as CASSPAMVRKNNEQFF.

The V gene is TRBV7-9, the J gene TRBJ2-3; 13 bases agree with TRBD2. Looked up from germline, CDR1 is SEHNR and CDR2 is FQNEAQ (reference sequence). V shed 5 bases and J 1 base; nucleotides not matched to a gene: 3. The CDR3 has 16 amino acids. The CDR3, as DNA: TGTGCCAGCAGCACGGGACTAGCGGGACGCACAGATACGCAGTATTTT. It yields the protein CASSTGLAGRTDTQYF.

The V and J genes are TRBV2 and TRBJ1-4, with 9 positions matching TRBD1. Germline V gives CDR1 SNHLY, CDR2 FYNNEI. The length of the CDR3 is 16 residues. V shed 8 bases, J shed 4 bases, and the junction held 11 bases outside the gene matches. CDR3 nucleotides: TGTGCCAGCGGATGGAACCGGGACAGGGTTAATGAAAAACTGTTTTTT. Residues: CASGWNRDRVNEKLFF.

The CDR3 DNA follows: TGTGCCAGCAGCTTAGGCCAGGCTAATGAAAAACTGTTTTTT. It is translated as CASSLGQANEKLFF. The chain carries TRBV2 and TRBJ1-4; D uncertain. CDR1 is SNHLY and CDR2 is FYNNEI in the germline V gene. V lost 6 bases and J lost 3, with 11 bases in between. This CDR3 comprises 14 residues. The full variable domain, in which reference TRBV2 and TRBJ1-4 provide the parts outside the CDR3, is EPEVTQTPSHQVTQMGQEVILRCVPISNHLYFYWYRQILGQKVEFLVSFYNNEISEKSEIFDDQFSVERPDGSNFTLKIRSTKLEDSAMYFCASSLGQANEKLFFGSGTQLSVL.

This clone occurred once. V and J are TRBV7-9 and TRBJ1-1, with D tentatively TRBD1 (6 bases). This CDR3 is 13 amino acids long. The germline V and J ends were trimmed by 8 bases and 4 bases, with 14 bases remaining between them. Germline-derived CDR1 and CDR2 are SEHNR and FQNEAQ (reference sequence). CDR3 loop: CASGKEGGTEAFF. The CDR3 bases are TGTGCCAGCGGGAAGGAGGGGGGCACTGAAGCTTTCTTT.

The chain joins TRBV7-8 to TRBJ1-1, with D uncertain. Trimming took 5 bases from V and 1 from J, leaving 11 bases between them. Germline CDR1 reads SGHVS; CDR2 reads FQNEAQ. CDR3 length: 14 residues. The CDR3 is CASSERGRNTEAFF. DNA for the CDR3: TGTGCCAGCAGCGAGCGAGGGAGGAACACTGAAGCTTTCTTT.

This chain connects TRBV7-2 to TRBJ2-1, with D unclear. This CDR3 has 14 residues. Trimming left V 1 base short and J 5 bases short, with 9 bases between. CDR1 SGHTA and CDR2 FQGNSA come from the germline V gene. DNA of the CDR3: TGTGCCAGCAGCTTAGTCCACGGGCACAATGAGCAGTTCTTC. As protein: CASSLVHGHNEQFF.

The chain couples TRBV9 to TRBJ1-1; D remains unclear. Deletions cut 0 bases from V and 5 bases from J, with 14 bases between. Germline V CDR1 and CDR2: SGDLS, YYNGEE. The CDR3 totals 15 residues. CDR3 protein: CASSVAVSLGTEAFF. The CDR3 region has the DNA TGTGCCAGCAGCGTAGCTGTCAGTTTGGGGACTGAAGCTTTCTTT.